The 21 T cell receptor beta chains presented below share a single source sample, sequenced in a study of a mutant IDH1 vaccine in newly diagnosed glioma. The time point was: week 47, end of study. Mutant IDH1 20-mer peptide, at 300 ug, made up each vaccine dose, with topical imiquimod. Repertoires were generated with immunoSEQ multiplex PCR, while TCRdb's copy carries only in-frame clones and drops some. The repertoire consists of approximately 50,000 clones, with 83% occurring once and the leading ten covering around 3.5%. Their antigens are not known. The sequencing here drew on PBMCs, taken from a glioma patient whose treatment included an IDH1 peptide vaccine. These receptors were taken from a woman aged 45-60 years with glioma.

This clone has only one observation. The rearrangement uses TRBV7-8 and TRBJ2-7; TRBD2 matches at 10 bases. There are 16 residues in the CDR3. The germline CDR1 and CDR2 sequences are SGHVS and FQNEAQ. With V trimmed by 5 bases and J by 2 bases, 9 bases remained unmatched. CDR3 nucleotides: TGTGCCAGCAGCCAGAGGGAGCGGGGGGGGACCTACGAGCAGTACTTC. It encodes CASSQRERGGTYEQYF.

This chain links TRBV5-1 with TRBJ2-5; D tentatively reads TRBD1 or TRBD2 (6 bases each). The V end was cut by 0 bases, the J end by 4 bases, with 13 bases between. This CDR3 region has 15 residues. Germline V lookup: CDR1 SGHRS, CDR2 YFSETQ. The CDR3, as DNA: TGCGCCAGCAGCTTGGGGTGGGGGGCGCGAGAGACCCAGTACTTC. Its protein product is CASSLGWGARETQYF.

J is TRBJ1-1 and V is TRBV18; D perhaps matches TRBD1 (5 bases). V was clipped by 6 bases and J by 10 bases, with 15 bases between them. Germline V gene sequence: CDR1 KGHSH, CDR2 LQKENI. This CDR3 is built from 12 residues. CDR3 in amino acids: CASSPGQGSAFF. The CDR3 coding sequence is TGTGCCAGCTCTCCTGGCCAGGGATCAGCTTTCTTT.

This chain joins TRBV5-4 and TRBJ1-1; D possibly corresponds to TRBD1 (6 bases). The CDR3 contains 15 residues. The ends were cut back, 1 base at V and 4 bases at J, with 14 bases in the middle. CDR1 and CDR2 from the germline V gene are SGHNT and YYREEE (reference sequence). The CDR3 DNA follows: TGTGCCAGCAGCTTGAGGGGGATCGACCCCACTGAAGCTTTCTTT. Its protein is CASSLRGIDPTEAFF.

The V and J genes are TRBV4-2 and TRBJ1-4, with a tentative D call TRBD1 (6 bases). Trimming removed 0 bases from V and 8 bases from J, with 13 bases in between. The germline V gene has CDR1 LGHNA and CDR2 YNFKEQ. This CDR3 region has 15 residues. The CDR3: CASSQDRGAGEKLFF. CDR3 coding DNA: TGTGCCAGCAGCCAAGACAGGGGCGCAGGAGAAAAACTGTTTTTT.

The J gene is TRBJ1-3, the V gene TRBV7-9, with D possibly matching TRBD1 (5 bases). The germline V gene has CDR1 SEHNR and CDR2 FQNEAQ (reference sequence). The CDR3 is made up of 15 amino acids. Trimming took off 5 bases at V and 4 bases at J, with 15 bases between the two ends. In DNA form, the CDR3 reads TGTGCCAGCAGCATAGGGGCAGAGGCGGGAAACACCATATATTTT. Protein sequence: CASSIGAEAGNTIYF.

J is TRBJ1-1 and V is TRBV4-2; no firm D call. V shed 1 base and J shed 3 bases, with 9 bases lying between them. The CDR3 extends over 14 amino acids. The germline V gene encodes CDR1 LGHNA and CDR2 YNFKEQ. The CDR3 loop is CASSQGFPDTEAFF. The CDR3 region has the DNA TGTGCCAGCAGCCAAGGTTTCCCTGACACTGAAGCTTTCTTT.

J is TRBJ2-3 and V is TRBV6-1; 8 nucleotides line up with TRBD1. The CDR3 spans 14 residues. V lost 6 bases, J lost 4 bases, and 6 bases stayed unmatched. Germline V gives CDR1 MNHNS, CDR2 SASEGT. CDR3 region: CASSLQGVADTQYF. CDR3 DNA: TGTGCCAGCAGCCTACAGGGGGTGGCAGATACGCAGTATTTT.

This chain links TRBV27 with TRBJ2-1; 9 nucleotides align to TRBD2. V gave up 11 bases and J gave up 5 bases; unmatched junction bases: 7. This CDR3 contains 13 residues. Germline-derived CDR1 and CDR2 are MNHEY and SMNVEV (reference sequence). CDR3 in amino acids: CAARGGAHNEQFF. The CDR3 DNA reads as TGTGCCGCACGCGGGGGGGCCCACAATGAGCAGTTCTTC.

The chain recombines TRBV19 with TRBJ1-4; 7 bases map to TRBD1. The CDR3 contains 15 residues. Germline CDR1 is LNHDA and CDR2 is SQIVND (reference sequence). After removal of 6 bases from V and 2 bases from J, the junction contained 6 bases not matched to a gene. CDR3 residues: CASSRQGVTNEKLFF. The CDR3 DNA reads TGTGCCAGTAGCCGACAGGGCGTTACTAATGAAAAACTGTTTTTT.

This chain uses TRBV28 with TRBJ1-1, with TRBD1 as a possible D gene (5 bases). CDR3 length equals 15 residues. Germline V CDR1 and CDR2: MDHEN, SYDVKM. V shed 4 bases and J shed 3 bases, with 15 bases lying between them. DNA of the CDR3: TGTGCCAGCAGTTCCCCGACGGGGGTTTACACTGAAGCTTTCTTT. Protein sequence: CASSSPTGVYTEAFF.

CDR3 region: CASSPWQGSGNTIYF. The DNA of the CDR3 is TGTGCCAGCAGCCCGTGGCAGGGATCTGGAAACACCATATATTTT. The J gene is TRBJ1-3, the V gene TRBV9; D is perhaps TRBD1 (5 bases). Germline CDR1 reads SGDLS; CDR2 reads YYNGEE. There are 15 residues in the CDR3. Deletions cut 4 bases from V and 1 base from J, with 12 bases between.

This clone was seen just once. The gene calls are TRBV4-1 and TRBJ2-7; maybe TRBD1 (5 bases). The V gene's germline CDR1 is MGHRA and CDR2 YSYEKL. The CDR3 contains 14 residues. With 8 bases removed from V and 1 base from J, the gap between germline ends came to 15 bases. The CDR3 nucleotides are TGCGCCAGCTCAGGGCTCCCGGGTTCCTACGAGCAGTACTTC. Encoded protein: CASSGLPGSYEQYF.

CDR3 bases: TGTGCCAGCAGCGCTAGCGGGGGGGCCCCAGATACGCAGTATTTT. Protein product: CASSASGGAPDTQYF. V and J are TRBV9 and TRBJ2-3; 12 nucleotides agree with TRBD2. V lost 3 bases, J lost 4 bases, and 3 bases stayed unmatched. Germline V gives CDR1 SGDLS, CDR2 YYNGEE. The CDR3 is made up of 15 amino acids.

CDR3 DNA: TGTGCCAGTGGACTGAGGAAAGAGACCCAGTACTTC. Translation: CASGLRKETQYF. V gene TRBV19 combines with J gene TRBJ2-5; TRBD2 might be the D (5 bases). The germline gives CDR1 LNHDA, CDR2 SQIVND (reference sequence). This CDR3 has 12 amino acids. The ends were cut back, 8 bases at V and 3 bases at J, with 10 bases in the middle.

This chain connects TRBV15 to TRBJ1-6; D not resolved. Germline assignment: CDR1 LNHNV and CDR2 YYDKDF (reference sequence). This CDR3 is built from 17 residues. Trimming stripped 0 bases from V and 8 bases from J, with 17 bases between. For the CDR3, the DNA is TGTGCCACCAGCAGAGATCGGATCGGAAGAAGCCATTCACCCCTCCACTTT. It specifies CATSRDRIGRSHSPLHF.

This chain joins TRBV7-9 and TRBJ2-3; TRBD2 agrees at 10 bases. The germline V gene encodes CDR1 SEHNR and CDR2 FQNEAQ (reference sequence). The CDR3 has 19 residues. After removal of 5 bases from V and 2 bases from J, the junction contained 16 bases not matched to a gene. CDR3 in DNA: TGTGCCAGCAGCCAAACAGGGGCCACAGCGGGGGGGGCCACAGATACGCAGTATTTT. The encoded protein is CASSQTGATAGGATDTQYF.

V gene TRBV6-1 combines with J gene TRBJ1-5, with D perhaps TRBD1 (6 bases). The CDR3 extends over 14 amino acids. CDR1 and CDR2 from the germline V gene are MNHNS and SASEGT. V was clipped by 10 bases and J by 0 bases, with 13 bases between them. The CDR3 is CATSTGYSNQPQHF. CDR3 bases: TGTGCCACCTCGACAGGTTATAGCAATCAGCCCCAGCATTTT.

This clone was seen once. V usage is TRBV6-1 and J usage is TRBJ2-5, with a tentative D call TRBD2 (6 bases). The CDR3 runs to 10 residues. Germline V gives CDR1 MNHNS, CDR2 SASEGT. The V end lost 7 bases, the J end lost 7 bases, and 7 bases lay between the germline ends. The CDR3 here is CASKEGTQYF. Here the CDR3 DNA reads TGTGCCAGCAAGGAGGGGACCCAGTACTTC.

The chain carries TRBV11-1 and TRBJ1-1; D may be TRBD1 (6 bases). Trimming cost V 5 bases and J 5 bases, with 12 bases left between them. This CDR3 spans 13 amino acids. Germline assignment: CDR1 SGHAT and CDR2 FQDESV (reference sequence). CDR3 sequence reads: CASSQAGQTEAFF. Written as DNA, the CDR3 is TGTGCCAGCAGCCAAGCAGGACAGACTGAAGCTTTCTTT.

V and J are TRBV25-1 and TRBJ2-2; maybe TRBD1 (6 bases). Trimming stripped 3 bases from V and 3 bases from J, with 11 bases between. Germline V gene data show CDR1 as MGHDK and CDR2 as SYGVNS. CDR3 size: 15 residues. CDR3 residues: CASSDPGDHTGELFF. The DNA for the CDR3 is TGTGCCAGCAGTGACCCAGGGGACCACACCGGGGAGCTGTTTTTT.